Presented here are 26 T cell receptor beta chains from one specimen sequenced in a study of blood T cell repertoires in COVID-19. Data came from immunoSEQ multiplex PCR; TCRdb stores just in-frame clones and leaves some out. This repertoire shows approximately 250,000 clones, around 89% found once; its top ten account for over 4%. Sequencing was done on a sample of PBMCs or T cells enriched from blood (not recorded which). These receptors came from a young woman with acute COVID-19.

This clone was detected only once. The V call is TRBV5-4, the J call TRBJ2-7; TRBD1 might be the D (6 bases). This CDR3 has 15 residues. CDR1 is SGHNT, CDR2 YYREEE, per germline (reference sequence). The ends were cut back, 4 bases at V and 2 bases at J, with 16 bases in the middle. The CDR3 here is CASSPPGQSTYEQYF. Written as DNA, the CDR3 is TGTGCCAGCAGCCCTCCCGGACAGTCAACCTACGAGCAGTACTTC.

This rearrangement joins TRBV12-3 or TRBV12-4 to TRBJ1-1; D is uncertain. V dropped 3 bases and J dropped 0 bases, with 5 bases sitting between them. This CDR3 has 13 residues. The CDR3 coding sequence is TGTGCCAGCAGTTTCGGTATGAACACTGAAGCTTTCTTT. Protein product: CASSFGMNTEAFF.

This chain connects TRBV30 to TRBJ1-5; possible D gene TRBD1, 5 bases. The CDR3 contains 14 residues. V lost 1 base, J lost 6 bases, and 13 bases lay in between. The germline V gene encodes CDR1 GTSNPN and CDR2 SVGIG (reference sequence). The CDR3, as DNA: TGTGCCTGGAGTGCCCAGGCCGGGGGTCAGCCCCAGCATTTT. Amino acids: CAWSAQAGGQPQHF.

This clone showed up just once. The chain carries TRBV5-1 and TRBJ2-1; 9 bases are a match to TRBD1. Germline CDR1 and CDR2: SGHRS and YFSETQ. Trimming removed 2 bases from V and 6 bases from J; junction bases left unmatched: 6. The CDR3 has 15 residues. Written as DNA, the CDR3 is TGCGCCAGCAGCTTAAGGACAGGGGCGGGCAATGAGCAGTTCTTC. This encodes CASSLRTGAGNEQFF.

The rearrangement joins TRBV28 to TRBJ2-1; D call uncertain. Germline-derived CDR1 and CDR2 are MDHEN and SYDVKM. Trimming took off 5 bases at V and 3 bases at J, with 8 bases between the two ends. The CDR3 sequence is 13 residues long. The CDR3 reads CASSPTDYNEQFF. In DNA form, the CDR3 reads TGTGCCAGCAGTCCCACTGACTACAATGAGCAGTTCTTC.

The V and J genes are TRBV5-3 and TRBJ2-3; 7 nucleotides agree with TRBD2. TRBV5-3 is assigned to the ORF class and has an uncertain function. The CDR3 has 18 amino acids. The ends lost 0 bases at V and 0 bases at J; junction bases unmatched: 10. CDR3 coding DNA: TGTGCCAGAAGCTTGGCAGCTCCCCGTAGCGGGAGCACAGATACGCAGTATTTT. It is translated as CARSLAAPRSGSTDTQYF.

CDR3 residues: CASSMPSGDGYEQYF. The CDR3 bases are TGTGCCAGCAGCATGCCGTCGGGGGATGGCTACGAGCAGTACTTC. The chain has TRBV7-8 and TRBJ2-7, with D tentatively TRBD2 (6 bases). The germline gives CDR1 SGHVS, CDR2 FQNEAQ. Between the trimmed V and J ends, which lost 5 bases and 3 bases, there was a span of 17 bases. The CDR3 extends over 15 amino acids.

The chain has TRBV2 and TRBJ2-5; 8 positions match TRBD2. The V gene end was trimmed by 3 bases and the J gene end by 4 bases; junction bases not matched to a gene: 10. The length of the CDR3 is 16 residues. Germline CDR1 is SNHLY and CDR2 is FYNNEI. CDR3 region: CASSDRGAGVSETQYF. The CDR3 DNA reads TGTGCCAGCAGTGACAGGGGAGCGGGAGTTTCAGAGACCCAGTACTTC.

The rearrangement joins TRBV13 to TRBJ2-7; D is perhaps TRBD1 (5 bases). Germline CDR1 is PRHDT and CDR2 is FYEKMQ (reference sequence). This CDR3 is 14 amino acids long. Trimming shortened V by 2 bases and J by 4 bases, and 12 bases separated the two germline ends. The DNA for the CDR3 is TGTGCCAGCAGCTTAAAGGCACAGGCGTACGAGCAGTACTTC. It translates to CASSLKAQAYEQYF.

This rearrangement joins TRBV5-1 to TRBJ1-1; D is perhaps TRBD1 (6 bases). Trimming removed 0 bases at V and 1 base at J, with 7 bases between. Germline CDR1 reads SGHRS; CDR2 reads YFSETQ. This CDR3 is built from 14 residues. The CDR3, as DNA: TGCGCCAGCAGCTTGGAAGGGGGGAACACTGAAGCTTTCTTT. This gives the protein CASSLEGGNTEAFF.

The CDR3 nucleotides read TGTGCCAGCAGATCGGGACAGGGGGCGGATCAGCCCCAGCATTTT. It translates to CASRSGQGADQPQHF. The chain carries TRBV6-4 and TRBJ1-5; TRBD1 matches at 12 bases. This CDR3 is 15 amino acids long. Germline CDR1 is MRHNA and CDR2 is SNTAGT. Trimming cost V 6 bases and J 5 bases; bases outside gene matches: 5.

This chain joins TRBV12-3 or TRBV12-4 and TRBJ2-7; D is perhaps TRBD1 (5 bases). V was clipped by 1 base and J by 2 bases, with 6 bases between them. The CDR3 sequence is 13 residues long. The DNA of the CDR3 is TGTGCCAGCAGTTTAGACAGGACCTACGAGCAGTACTTC. Translated, it gives CASSLDRTYEQYF.

Here the CDR3 reads CASSAGGPYEQYF. CDR3 bases: TGTGCCAGCAGTGCCGGAGGGCCCTACGAGCAGTACTTC. V and J are TRBV27 and TRBJ2-7; maybe TRBD2 (6 bases). V was clipped by 5 bases and J by 2 bases, with 10 bases between them. The CDR3 sequence is 13 residues long. The V gene's germline CDR1 is MNHEY and CDR2 SMNVEV (reference sequence).

The V and J genes are TRBV2 and TRBJ2-1, with 10 nucleotides matching TRBD2. Per germline, CDR1 SNHLY and CDR2 FYNNEI. The CDR3 is 16 residues long. J gave up 8 bases and V 2 bases, and 9 bases lay outside the gene matches. The DNA of the CDR3 is TGTGCCAGCAGTGAATCGTCTAGCGGGAGTTTCTATGAGCAGTTCTTC. Amino acids: CASSESSSGSFYEQFF.

The J gene is TRBJ2-7, the V gene TRBV12-5, with 8 bases lining up with TRBD1. J was trimmed by 0 bases and V by 6 bases; bases with no gene match: 4. Germline-derived CDR1 and CDR2 are LGHNT and FRNRAP. The CDR3 totals 14 residues. This CDR3 is CASGQGGPSYEQYF. The CDR3 region has the DNA TGTGCTAGTGGACAGGGGGGTCCCTCCTACGAGCAGTACTTC.

This chain uses TRBV7-6 with TRBJ1-2; TRBD1 matches 8 bases. This CDR3 is 20 amino acids long. The J segment lost 5 bases and the V segment lost 5 bases, leaving 25 bases of the junction unmatched. Germline V gene data show CDR1 as SGHVS and CDR2 as FNYEAQ. This CDR3 is CASSNALWGQEGWVGYGYTF. The CDR3 region has the DNA TGTGCCAGCAGCAATGCATTGTGGGGACAGGAAGGTTGGGTTGGGTATGGCTACACCTTC.

CDR3: CASSGDSYNSPLHF. The CDR3 bases are TGTGCCAGCAGCGGGGACAGCTATAATTCACCCCTCCACTTT. The chain has TRBV5-4 and TRBJ1-6, with 7 bases lining up with TRBD1. Germline assignment: CDR1 SGHNT and CDR2 YYREEE (reference sequence). This CDR3 spans 14 amino acids. Losses at the gene ends were 4 bases for V and 3 bases for J; bases not matched to a gene: 1.

Details on this clone: One end of the junction fails to match germline, which may point to a read error. V and J are TRBV7-2 and TRBJ2-1, with unresolved D. CDR1 and CDR2 from the germline V gene are SGHTA and FQGNSA. The CDR3 extends over 16 amino acids. The CDR3 loop reads CATSPRSGSSYNEQFF. CDR3 nucleotide sequence: TGTGCCACCAGCCCCAGGTCTGGTAGCTCCTACAATGAGCAGTTCTTC.

This chain uses TRBV19 with TRBJ2-2; a weak D match, TRBD2 (5 bases). The CDR3 runs 17 residues. Trimming removed 10 bases from V and 3 bases from J, with 24 bases in between. Germline V gene sequence: CDR1 LNHDA, CDR2 SQIVND (reference sequence). DNA of the CDR3: TGTGCCACCGAACTACTTGGGTCCCTCGGGGACACCGGGGAGCTGTTTTTT. As protein: CATELLGSLGDTGELFF.

The gene calls are TRBV4-3 and TRBJ2-7, with TRBD2 identical over 10 bases. The CDR3 consists of 16 residues. J gave up 7 bases and V 0 bases, and 9 bases lay outside the gene matches. The germline V gene has CDR1 LGHNA and CDR2 YSLEER. The DNA for the CDR3 is TGCGCCAGCAGCCAAGATTCTAGCGGGGGATTTGATGAGCAGTACTTC. As protein: CASSQDSSGGFDEQYF.

The chain links TRBV27 to TRBJ2-2; D uncertain. From germline, CDR1 is MNHEY and CDR2 SMNVEV (reference sequence). Trimming pared 5 bases from V and 6 bases from J, leaving 16 bases between. CDR3 length equals 15 residues. CDR3 bases: TGTGCCAGCAGTCCTGTTGAGAACCCTCCCGGGGAGCTGTTTTTT. Translated, it gives CASSPVENPPGELFF.

The CDR3 sequence: CASSSPGGNEQYF. CDR3 sequence (DNA): TGTGCCAGCAGCTCCCCGGGGGGGAACGAGCAGTACTTC. The rearrangement uses TRBV11-2 and TRBJ2-7; 8 positions agree with TRBD2. This CDR3 spans 13 amino acids. From germline, CDR1 is SGHAT and CDR2 FQNNGV. V was pared by 4 bases and J by 5 bases, with 4 bases of the junction left unmatched.

The V and J genes are TRBV7-2 and TRBJ2-4, with TRBD2 matching 8 bases. Germline V gene sequence: CDR1 SGHTA, CDR2 FQGNSA. The CDR3 is 13 amino acids. J gave up 8 bases and V 6 bases, and 6 bases lay outside the gene matches. CDR3 sequence (DNA): TGTGCCAGCAGTTCGAGCGGGAGTTACATTCAGTACTTC. Translated: CASSSSGSYIQYF.

The V and J genes are TRBV21-1 and TRBJ2-2; TRBD2, the table's D call, was not compared with the DNA. TRBV21-1 corresponds to a pseudogene. The CDR3 is 14 amino acids. CDR3 protein: CASSKGGSTGELFF. The CDR3, as DNA: TGTGCCAGCAGCAAAGGTGGGAGTACCGGGGAGCTGTTTTTT.

This sequence joins TRBV4-1 and TRBJ2-2; D possibly corresponds to TRBD1 (5 bases). Germline V CDR1 and CDR2: MGHRA, YSYEKL. The ends were cut back, 0 bases at V and 2 bases at J, with 10 bases in the middle. The CDR3 has 16 residues. The CDR3 region is CASSQDQWTNTGELFF. For the CDR3, the DNA is TGCGCCAGCAGCCAAGATCAGTGGACAAACACCGGGGAGCTGTTTTTT.

The rearrangement joins TRBV6-1 to TRBJ2-1; 7 nucleotides match TRBD2. CDR1 is MNHNS, CDR2 SASEGT, per germline. Trimming removed 1 base from V and 7 bases from J; junction bases left unmatched: 7. The CDR3 runs to 15 residues. Here the CDR3 reads CASSEVAGGGNEQFF. In nucleotides, the CDR3 is TGTGCCAGCAGTGAAGTAGCGGGTGGTGGGAATGAGCAGTTCTTC.